This entry lists 29 T cell receptor beta chains sequenced from one sample in a study of blood T cell repertoires in COVID-19. Sequencing used immunoSEQ multiplex PCR; TCRdb keeps in-frame clones, though not all of them. The sample contains 33,000 or so clones, about 90% of which appear only once. The sample consisted of peripheral blood. The receptors shown here come from a man between 70 and 80 years old with active or convalescent COVID-19.

The J gene is TRBJ1-4, the V gene TRBV7-9; 9 positions agree with TRBD1. The V segment lost 5 bases and the J segment 10 bases; nucleotides outside the gene matches: 11. Germline V lookup: CDR1 SEHNR, CDR2 FQNEAQ (reference sequence). CDR3 length equals 15 residues. The CDR3 sequence is CASSPPGTGRGKLFF. As DNA, the CDR3 is TGTGCCAGCAGCCCACCCGGGACAGGGCGGGGAAAACTGTTTTTT. Full variable domain (outside the CDR3, taken from reference TRBV7-9 and TRBJ1-4): DTGVSQNPRHKITKRGQNVTFRCDPISEHNRLYWYRQTLGQGPEFLTYFQNEAQLEKSRLLSDRFSAERPKGSFSTLEIQRTEQGDSAMYLCASSPPGTGRGKLFFGSGTQLSVL.

The V gene is TRBV28, the J gene TRBJ1-2; a weak D match, TRBD1 (6 bases). The length of the CDR3 is 15 residues. CDR1 and CDR2 (germline): MDHEN, SYDVKM. The V end lost 6 bases, the J end lost 2 bases, and 16 bases lay between the germline ends. In DNA, the CDR3 is TGTGCCAGCAGCCGACTTTCGGGACACAACTATGGCTACACCTTC. Translated, it gives CASSRLSGHNYGYTF.

This sequence joins TRBV2 and TRBJ2-5; 10 bases fit TRBD2. CDR1 is SNHLY, CDR2 FYNNEI, per germline. V shed 5 bases and J 7 bases; nucleotides not matched to a gene: 7. The CDR3 runs to 14 residues. DNA for the CDR3: TGTGCCAGCAGTACGGCTAGCGGGAGAGGGACCCAGTACTTC. Residues: CASSTASGRGTQYF.

The chain links TRBV29-1 to TRBJ2-7, with D possibly matching TRBD2 (5 bases). The germline V and J ends were trimmed by 4 bases and 2 bases, with 12 bases remaining between them. The germline V gene has CDR1 SQVTM and CDR2 ANQGSEA. The CDR3 covers 13 residues. This CDR3 is CSVGTDWAYEQYF. CDR3 nucleotides: TGCAGCGTTGGGACTGATTGGGCCTACGAGCAGTACTTC.

V and J are TRBV2 and TRBJ1-1; D might be TRBD1 (5 bases). Looked up from germline, CDR1 is SNHLY and CDR2 is FYNNEI. With 6 bases removed from V and 0 bases from J, the gap between germline ends came to 14 bases. This CDR3 spans 15 amino acids. CDR3 sequence (DNA): TGTGCCAGCAGGGGGGGAGAGGGGATGAACACTGAAGCTTTCTTT. Translated, it gives CASRGGEGMNTEAFF.

This chain connects TRBV28 to TRBJ2-4; 9 bases fit TRBD2. The CDR3 runs to 15 residues. V lost 5 bases and J lost 7; bases outside the gene matches: 9. From germline, CDR1 is MDHEN and CDR2 SYDVKM. The CDR3 loop is CASSLPLAGVNIQYF. The CDR3, as DNA: TGTGCCAGCAGTCTTCCGTTAGCGGGGGTCAACATTCAGTACTTC.

This clone was counted a few times. The V call is TRBV2, the J call TRBJ1-2, with a tentative D call TRBD1 (5 bases). Looked up from germline, CDR1 is SNHLY and CDR2 is FYNNEI. The CDR3 consists of 12 residues. V shed 4 bases and J shed 7 bases, with 10 bases lying between them. CDR3 protein: CASSAQGGGYTF. The CDR3 DNA reads TGTGCCAGCAGTGCGCAGGGTGGTGGCTACACCTTC.

The chain joins TRBV7-9 to TRBJ2-3; D gene uncertain. Per germline, CDR1 SEHNR and CDR2 FQNEAQ (reference sequence). Trimming shortened V by 5 bases and J by 1 base, and 25 bases separated the two germline ends. This CDR3 contains 19 residues. CDR3 protein: CASSPTLTVTLVGTDTQYF. The DNA of the CDR3 is TGTGCCAGCAGCCCGACATTAACGGTAACCTTGGTGGGCACAGATACGCAGTATTTT.

V gene TRBV19 combines with J gene TRBJ2-1, with 9 bases identical to TRBD1. V lost 3 bases to trimming and J lost 7 bases; unmatched junction nucleotides: 4. Per the germline V gene, CDR1 is LNHDA and CDR2 is SQIVND (reference sequence). CDR3 size: 14 residues. The CDR3 DNA follows: TGTGCCAGTAGTATCCAACAGGGGGCTAATGAGCAGTTCTTC. It translates to CASSIQQGANEQFF.

This clone was observed a single time. The rearrangement links TRBV18 to TRBJ1-2, with TRBD1 as a possible D gene (5 bases). V was clipped by 0 bases and J by 5 bases, with 10 bases between them. Germline V gene sequence: CDR1 KGHSH, CDR2 LQKENI. The CDR3 consists of 14 residues. CDR3 amino acids: CASSPPTASYGYTF. The CDR3 bases are TGTGCCAGCTCACCACCGACAGCTTCTTATGGCTACACCTTC.

The chain has TRBV28 and TRBJ2-7; TRBD1 might be the D (7 bases). V was clipped by 6 bases and J by 3 bases, with 15 bases between them. The CDR3 has 14 residues. Germline V gene data show CDR1 as MDHEN and CDR2 as SYDVKM. The DNA of the CDR3 is TGTGCCAGCAGGTCGGCAGGGGGGAGCTACGAGCAGTACTTC. Translated, it gives CASRSAGGSYEQYF.

This chain connects TRBV10-2 to TRBJ2-3, with a possible D match to TRBD1 (5 bases). The V end lost 6 bases, the J end lost 0 bases, and 10 bases lay between the germline ends. The germline CDR1 and CDR2 sequences are WSHSY and SAAADI. The CDR3 runs to 14 residues. The DNA for the CDR3 is TGCGCCAGCAGGGACACGCTTAGCACAGATACGCAGTATTTT. This sequence encodes CASRDTLSTDTQYF.

CDR3 coding DNA: TGTGCCAGCAGCCCCCGATCCGGGACTAGCGGCTACAATGAGCAGTTCTTC. This codes for CASSPRSGTSGYNEQFF. J is TRBJ2-1 and V is TRBV11-3; 11 bases align to TRBD2. The CDR3 spans 17 residues. Losses at the gene ends were 5 bases for V and 3 bases for J; bases not matched to a gene: 9. The germline V gene encodes CDR1 SGHNT and CDR2 YENEEA.

V is TRBV6-6 and J is TRBJ1-1, with D unclear. The CDR3 is 12 residues long. The germline V gene encodes CDR1 MNHNY and CDR2 SVGAGI (reference sequence). The V and J ends lost 6 bases and 2 bases respectively, with 7 bases between them. This chain's CDR3 is CASRASNTEAFF. CDR3 DNA: TGTGCCAGCAGGGCTTCAAACACTGAAGCTTTCTTT.

This chain connects TRBV5-4 to TRBJ1-3; a possible D gene is TRBD1 (6 bases). Germline V CDR1 and CDR2: SGHNT, YYREEE (reference sequence). CDR3 size: 14 residues. Trimming left V 4 bases short and J 4 bases short, with 12 bases between. The CDR3 DNA reads as TGTGCCAGCAGCCCGCCAGGGGACGGAAACACCATATATTTT. Protein: CASSPPGDGNTIYF.

This chain joins TRBV10-3 and TRBJ1-2, with D possibly being TRBD1 (5 bases). Germline CDR1 is ENHRY and CDR2 is SYGVKD. Trimming pared 3 bases from V and 5 bases from J, leaving 10 bases between. This CDR3 comprises 13 residues. The CDR3 DNA follows: TGTGCCATCAGTGACGCTAGACAGTATGGCTACACCTTC. Translation gives CAISDARQYGYTF.

The chain is built from TRBV5-6 and TRBJ2-7; TRBD1 agrees at 7 bases. This CDR3 is 14 amino acids long. After removal of 5 bases from V and 3 bases from J, the junction contained 8 bases not matched to a gene. In germline, CDR1 is SGHDT, CDR2 YYEEEE. Here the CDR3 reads CASRRTGRNYEQYF. The CDR3 DNA sequence: TGTGCCAGCAGAAGGACAGGTCGGAACTACGAGCAGTACTTC. The complete variable domain, with remaining parts taken from reference TRBV5-6 and TRBJ2-7, reads DAGVTQSPTHLIKTRGQQVTLRCSPKSGHDTVSWYQQALGQGPQFIFQYYEEEERQRGNFPDRFSGHQFPNYSSELNVNALLLGDSALYLCASRRTGRNYEQYFGPGTRLTVT.

The chain is built from TRBV3-1 (or the pseudogene TRBV3-2) and TRBJ1-1; D unresolved. Germline lookup yields CDR1 LGHDT and CDR2 YNNKEL (reference sequence). Trimming left V 4 bases short and J 11 bases short, with 23 bases between. This CDR3 has 15 amino acids. CDR3 loop: CASSPTSSESGEAFF. The CDR3 DNA sequence: TGTGCCAGCAGCCCGACCTCATCTGAATCCGGGGAGGCTTTCTTT.

V and J are TRBV28 and TRBJ1-2; D is unclear. The CDR3 consists of 11 residues. Trimming pared 7 bases from V and 5 bases from J, leaving 8 bases between. The V gene's germline CDR1 is MDHEN and CDR2 SYDVKM. For the CDR3, the DNA is TGTGCCAGCACGAGGACTTATGGCTACACCTTC. This gives the protein CASTRTYGYTF.

The chain recombines TRBV2 with TRBJ1-1; D ambiguous. The germline CDR1 and CDR2 sequences are SNHLY and FYNNEI. Trimming removed 1 base from V and 6 bases from J, with 6 bases in between. This CDR3 is built from 12 residues. The DNA for the CDR3 is TGTGCCAGCAGTGAAGTCCCAGCTGAAGCTTTCTTT. Residues: CASSEVPAEAFF.

The chain is built from TRBV6-5 and TRBJ2-7, with D possibly being TRBD1 (6 bases). The V end lost 0 bases, the J end lost 1 base, and 7 bases lay between the germline ends. Germline assignment: CDR1 MNHEY and CDR2 SVGAGI. The CDR3 extends over 14 amino acids. This CDR3 is CASSYSRGSYEQYF. The CDR3 coding sequence is TGTGCCAGCAGTTACTCAAGGGGGTCCTACGAGCAGTACTTC.

This chain links TRBV5-1 with TRBJ2-3, with TRBD2 identical over 14 bases. With 2 bases clipped from V and 1 base from J, the junction kept 9 bases outside the gene matches. This CDR3 has 19 residues. Per germline, CDR1 SGHRS and CDR2 YFSETQ. The CDR3 region has the DNA TGCGCCAGCAGCTTCGTCGGGACTAGCGGGAGTCGGGGCACAGATACGCAGTATTTT. Translation gives CASSFVGTSGSRGTDTQYF.

A single count supports this clone. This sequence joins TRBV19 and TRBJ1-2, with D perhaps TRBD1 (5 bases). This CDR3 is built from 15 residues. Germline CDR1 is LNHDA and CDR2 is SQIVND (reference sequence). Trimming pared 3 bases from V and 4 bases from J, leaving 15 bases between. This CDR3 reads CASSIRRKGPYGYTF. The CDR3 DNA reads TGTGCCAGTAGTATCCGACGTAAGGGGCCCTATGGCTACACCTTC.

V and J are TRBV11-2 and TRBJ2-1, with a weak D call TRBD1 (6 bases). Germline V lookup: CDR1 SGHAT, CDR2 FQNNGV. This CDR3 contains 15 residues. V lost 4 bases and J 6 bases, leaving 16 bases between the germline ends. This CDR3 reads CASSSTGGARNEQFF. Written as DNA, the CDR3 is TGTGCCAGCAGCTCGACAGGTGGCGCCCGCAATGAGCAGTTCTTC.

V gene TRBV5-4 combines with J gene TRBJ1-1; D ambiguous. Germline loops: CDR1 SGHNT, CDR2 YYREEE (reference sequence). The CDR3 spans 14 residues. Trimming removed 3 bases at V and 5 bases at J, with 14 bases between. CDR3 residues: CASSSSTTRTEAFF. CDR3 nucleotide sequence: TGTGCCAGCAGCTCCTCCACTACAAGGACTGAAGCTTTCTTT.

V usage is TRBV5-6 and J usage is TRBJ1-1; a possible D gene is TRBD1 (6 bases). Deletions cut 0 bases from V and 10 bases from J, with 25 bases between. The CDR3 is made up of 17 amino acids. Germline V gene data show CDR1 as SGHDT and CDR2 as YYEEEE. The CDR3 nucleotides read TGTGCCAGCAGCTTGGGGCCAGGGGTCTGGGGGACCCAAGGAGCTTTCTTT. Residues: CASSLGPGVWGTQGAFF. The whole variable domain, filled in from reference TRBV5-6 and TRBJ1-1, reads DAGVTQSPTHLIKTRGQQVTLRCSPKSGHDTVSWYQQALGQGPQFIFQYYEEEERQRGNFPDRFSGHQFPNYSSELNVNALLLGDSALYLCASSLGPGVWGTQGAFFGQGTRLTVV.

The rearrangement joins TRBV6-5 to TRBJ2-7, with 9 bases lining up with TRBD1. CDR1 MNHEY and CDR2 SVGAGI come from the germline V gene. The trim removed 2 bases at V and 5 bases at J, leaving 4 bases unmatched. The CDR3 has 14 amino acids. The CDR3 coding sequence is TGTGCCAGCAGTTACAGTTGGACAGGGGACGAGCAGTACTTC. Its protein product is CASSYSWTGDEQYF.

The rearrangement joins TRBV27 to TRBJ1-1; D is possibly TRBD1 (6 bases). The CDR3 covers 14 residues. V shed 6 bases and J shed 2 bases, with 13 bases lying between them. Germline CDR1 and CDR2: MNHEY and SMNVEV (reference sequence). The CDR3 DNA sequence: TGTGCCAGCAGAACCACAGGGTCCAACACTGAAGCTTTCTTT. Residues: CASRTTGSNTEAFF.

The chain carries TRBV7-9 and TRBJ1-1, with 11 bases aligning to TRBD1. This CDR3 contains 15 residues. Trimming at V came to 5 bases and at J to 5 bases, leaving 7 bases not matched to a gene. Germline CDR1 SEHNR, CDR2 FQNEAQ (reference sequence). CDR3 sequence (DNA): TGTGCCAGCAGCCCGGGGACAGGGGGTCCTACTGAAGCTTTCTTT. It specifies CASSPGTGGPTEAFF.